The 26 T cell receptor beta chains below all came from one sample that was sequenced in a study of blood T cells in healthy people across ages. Through a sample-barcoded 5' primer and a J-beta primer mix, a second PCR was run for 7 to 11 cycles. TCRdb called the 5' RACE reads again in MiXCR, with one record for every CDR3 protein. This table holds some 1,000,000 distinct CDR3 sequences, 25% found once. This sample also appeared in a second study, on T cells of mothers and their children.

The sequenced sample was blood. The receptors originated from a girl aged 2-10 years in good health.

This sequence joins TRBV4-3 and TRBJ1-1; D unresolved. V dropped 0 bases and J dropped 5 bases, with 13 bases sitting between them. CDR3 length equals 15 residues. From germline, CDR1 is LGHNA and CDR2 YSLEER. CDR3: CASSQEIGVRTEAFF. In nucleotides, the CDR3 is TGCGCCAGCAGCCAAGAGATAGGTGTAAGGACTGAAGCTTTCTTT.

This clonotype was picked up a small number of times. The rearrangement joins TRBV6-5 to TRBJ2-7; 10 nucleotides align to TRBD2. The CDR3 is 20 residues long. Per the germline V gene, CDR1 is MNHEY and CDR2 is SVGAGI. V trimming: 0 bases; J trimming: 1 base; junction bases outside the gene matches: 15. The CDR3 DNA reads as TGTGCCAGCAGTTACTCGATAACTAGCGGGGTACCTCGGGGATCCTACGAGCAGTACTTC. It specifies CASSYSITSGVPRGSYEQYF.

This clonotype was counted between two and nine times. The chain links TRBV12-3 or TRBV12-4 to TRBJ2-6; D is unclear. V was clipped by 7 bases and J by 0 bases, with 10 bases between them. CDR3 length: 15 residues. In DNA, the CDR3 is TGTGCCAGCAACCACCTATTCTCTGGGGCCAACGTCCTGACTTTC. Translating it yields CASNHLFSGANVLTF.

This clonotype was seen more than once but under ten times. This chain links TRBV10-3 with TRBJ1-2, with a weak D call TRBD1 (5 bases). The CDR3 runs to 14 residues. Germline V CDR1 and CDR2: ENHRY, SYGVKD. Trimming shortened V by 4 bases and J by 6 bases, and 15 bases separated the two germline ends. CDR3 region: CAISGVGDSDGYTF. The CDR3 region has the DNA TGTGCCATCAGTGGGGTAGGGGATTCTGATGGCTACACCTTC.

The rearrangement joins TRBV7-2 to TRBJ1-2, with TRBD1 matching over 7 bases. The germline gives CDR1 SGHTA, CDR2 FQGNSA. V lost 0 bases, J lost 10 bases, and 8 bases stayed unmatched. This CDR3 is 14 amino acids long. DNA for the CDR3: TGTGCCAGCAGCTTAGCGGGCGACAGGGCCTCCTACACCTTC. Translation: CASSLAGDRASYTF. Together with reference TRBV7-2 and TRBJ1-2, the CDR3 gives the full variable domain: GAGVSQSPSNKVTEKGKDVELRCDPISGHTALYWYRQSLGQGLEFLIYFQGNSAPDKSGLPSDRFSAERTGGSVSTLTIQRTQQEDSAVYLCASSLAGDRASYTFGSGTRLTVV.

The V and J genes are TRBV27 and TRBJ2-5; D uncertain. The CDR3 loop spans 13 amino acids. V shed 7 bases and J shed 4 bases, with 13 bases lying between them. In germline, CDR1 is MNHEY, CDR2 SMNVEV (reference sequence). The DNA for the CDR3 is TGTGCCAGCATTCGCGACGTCGGAGAGACCCAGTACTTC. Translating gives CASIRDVGETQYF.

This clonotype has a handful of counts. This chain uses TRBV7-9 with TRBJ1-2, with D unclear. The CDR3 length is 16 residues. Trimming left V 5 bases short and J 5 bases short, with 21 bases between. From germline, CDR1 is SEHNR and CDR2 FQNEAQ (reference sequence). CDR3 sequence (DNA): TGTGCCAGCAGCCCACCCCTTACCGGGATCCTGTATGGCTACACCTTC. Protein sequence: CASSPPLTGILYGYTF.

This clonotype was picked up a small number of times. The chain combines TRBV7-9 with TRBJ2-1, with D perhaps matching TRBD1 or TRBD2 (6 bases each). Deletions cut 3 bases from V and 5 bases from J, with 14 bases between. Germline V CDR1 and CDR2: SEHNR, FQNEAQ (reference sequence). The CDR3 length is 15 residues. The CDR3 region is CASSFIFGGDNEQFF. The DNA for the CDR3 is TGTGCCAGCAGCTTTATCTTCGGGGGCGACAATGAGCAGTTCTTC.

This clonotype was seen a few times. V and J are TRBV5-1 and TRBJ1-6, with no clear D. The CDR3 is made up of 16 amino acids. From germline, CDR1 is SGHRS and CDR2 YFSETQ. Trimming left V 0 bases short and J 5 bases short, with 12 bases between. The CDR3 sequence is CASSLGGMENNSPLHF. The CDR3 bases are TGCGCCAGCAGCTTGGGCGGTATGGAGAATAATTCACCCCTCCACTTT.

A few counts support this clonotype. This chain connects TRBV12-3 or TRBV12-4 to TRBJ2-3; 15 bases are shared with TRBD2. V shed 7 bases, J shed 1 base, and the junction held 9 bases outside the gene matches. This CDR3 has 18 residues. CDR3 amino acids: CASTVPGLAGGRTDTQYF. The CDR3 DNA is TGTGCCAGCACCGTCCCGGGACTAGCGGGAGGCCGCACAGATACGCAGTATTTT.

V usage is TRBV11-1 and J usage is TRBJ2-7, with 11 bases identical to TRBD1. CDR1 and CDR2 (germline): SGHAT, FQDESV (reference sequence). The CDR3 runs 14 residues. J was trimmed by 6 bases and V by 3 bases; bases with no gene match: 4. CDR3 residues: CASSLPGQGGEQYF. The CDR3 DNA is TGTGCCAGCAGCTTGCCGGGACAGGGGGGCGAGCAGTACTTC.

The chain carries TRBV29-1 and TRBJ2-1; no reliable D call. Trimming left V 4 bases short and J 8 bases short, with 12 bases between. The CDR3 has 12 residues. Germline V gene lookup returns CDR1 SQVTM and CDR2 ANQGSEA. The CDR3 region has the DNA TGCAGCGTTGGTGCCCTAGAGGATGAGCAGTTCTTC. The encoded protein is CSVGALEDEQFF.

In this sample, this clonotype turned up a few times. The rearrangement links TRBV7-8 to TRBJ1-6; tentatively, D is TRBD1 (6 bases). V dropped 5 bases and J dropped 7 bases, with 12 bases sitting between them. Germline-derived CDR1 and CDR2 are SGHVS and FQNEAQ. The CDR3 has 14 amino acids. DNA for the CDR3: TGTGCCAGCAGCCTAAGCGACAGGAATTCACCCCTCCACTTT. It specifies CASSLSDRNSPLHF.

The V call is TRBV5-1, the J call TRBJ2-5; unclear D gene. The J call could be wrong; TRBJ2-1 is a better fit for the DNA end. This CDR3 comprises 13 residues. Germline V gene sequence: CDR1 SGHRS, CDR2 YFSETQ. The CDR3 DNA is TGCGCCAGCAGCTGGGAAAATCAGGATGAGCAGTTCTTC. This encodes CASSWENQDEQFF.

This clonotype was seen a handful of times. The rearrangement links TRBV4-1 to TRBJ2-3, with D uncertain. Germline CDR1 reads MGHRA; CDR2 reads YSYEKL. The CDR3 consists of 12 residues. V lost 3 bases and J lost 5, with 6 bases in between. CDR3 DNA: TGCGCCAGCAGCCACATACTAGATACGCAGTATTTT. It yields the protein CASSHILDTQYF.

The chain carries TRBV29-1 and TRBJ2-7, with TRBD2 as a possible D gene (6 bases). Germline lookup yields CDR1 SQVTM and CDR2 ANQGSEA. Between the trimmed V and J ends, which lost 7 bases and 0 bases, there was a span of 13 bases. The CDR3 runs 13 residues. CDR3 region: CSGRDWSSYEQYF. The CDR3, as DNA: TGCAGCGGCCGGGACTGGAGCTCCTACGAGCAGTACTTC.

This clonotype turned up a few times. The genes are TRBV21-1 and TRBJ2-5; no check of the table's D call, TRBD1, against the DNA was made. TRBV21-1 is designated a pseudogene. The CDR3 extends over 13 amino acids. CDR3 DNA: TGTGCCAGCGACAAAACAGGACAAGAGACCCAGTACTTC. Its protein product is CASDKTGQETQYF.

Details on this clonotype: It may be a read error: a sequence one base away is much more abundant. The V gene is TRBV7-8, the J gene TRBJ1-4; 7 bases are shared with TRBD1. The germline V gene has CDR1 SGHVS and CDR2 FQNEAQ. CDR3 length equals 14 residues. The CDR3 DNA reads as TGTGCCAGCAGCTTAGGAGGGGGCGATGAAAAACAGTTTTTT. Its translation: CASSLGGGDEKQFF.

This clonotype was seen more than once but under ten times. The V gene is TRBV28, the J gene TRBJ1-5; unclear D gene. The CDR3 loop spans 15 amino acids. Germline values: CDR1 MDHEN, CDR2 SYDVKM. Trimming removed 1 base from V and 7 bases from J, with 14 bases in between. The CDR3 coding sequence is TGTGCCAGCAGTTTATATGCTGGAGGAAGGCAGCCCCAGCATTTT. Protein sequence: CASSLYAGGRQPQHF.

The chain combines TRBV7-6 with TRBJ1-5; D is unclear. Trimming took off 5 bases at V and 5 bases at J, with 10 bases between the two ends. This CDR3 contains 13 residues. CDR1 is SGHVS, CDR2 FNYEAQ, per germline. CDR3 in DNA: TGTGCCAGCAGCCCCGTGCGCCATCAGCCCCAGCATTTT. Translated, it gives CASSPVRHQPQHF.

This clonotype has just a few counts. This rearrangement joins TRBV11-2 to TRBJ2-5; 9 bases match TRBD2. This CDR3 has 16 amino acids. Germline CDR1 and CDR2: SGHAT and FQNNGV. The V segment lost 3 bases and the J segment 6 bases; nucleotides outside the gene matches: 11. CDR3 region: CASSFMGLAAFKTQYF. The DNA for the CDR3 is TGTGCCAGCAGCTTTATGGGACTAGCTGCTTTCAAGACCCAGTACTTC.

The chain employs TRBV3-1 and TRBJ2-5; 7 nucleotides align to TRBD2. The germline V gene has CDR1 LGHDT and CDR2 YNNKEL (reference sequence). Germline trimming cut 1 base from V and 3 bases from J; bases unmatched to any gene: 8. The CDR3 length is 16 residues. For the CDR3, the DNA is TGTGCCAGCAGCCAAGGATTACCTAGCGGTGAAGAGACCCAGTACTTC. This gives the protein CASSQGLPSGEETQYF.

In this sample, this clonotype turned up a few times. V and J are TRBV29-1 and TRBJ2-5; maybe TRBD1 (6 bases). The ends were cut back, 6 bases at V and 5 bases at J, with 13 bases in the middle. CDR3 size: 12 residues. Germline CDR1 is SQVTM and CDR2 is ANQGSEA. CDR3: CSVYMGAETQYF. DNA for the CDR3: TGCAGCGTCTATATGGGGGCCGAGACCCAGTACTTC.

The chain has TRBV4-2 and TRBJ1-2, with TRBD1 as a possible D gene (5 bases). Between the trimmed V and J ends, which lost 0 bases and 2 bases, there was a span of 13 bases. The CDR3 covers 16 residues. The germline V gene has CDR1 LGHNA and CDR2 YNFKEQ. Here the CDR3 reads CASSQDRGGANYGYTF. As DNA, the CDR3 is TGTGCCAGCAGCCAAGATCGAGGCGGGGCCAACTATGGCTACACCTTC.

This clonotype appeared a few times. The V and J genes are TRBV7-9 and TRBJ2-1, with D unclear. The CDR3 loop spans 16 amino acids. Germline V gives CDR1 SEHNR, CDR2 FQNEAQ (reference sequence). The V end was cut by 4 bases, the J end by 2 bases, with 15 bases between. DNA for the CDR3: TGTGCCAGCAGCTATTATGGGGTGCAGCCCTACAATGAGCAGTTCTTC. It translates to CASSYYGVQPYNEQFF.

This clonotype was observed a handful of times. V usage is TRBV21-1 and J usage is TRBJ1-1; the table's D call TRBD1 went unverified against the DNA. TRBV21-1 constitutes a pseudogene. The CDR3 is 9 residues long. Here the CDR3 reads CANPTGAFF. The DNA for the CDR3 is TGTGCCAACCCGACCGGGGCTTTCTTT.